These 5 T cell receptor beta chains were sequenced from one sample in a study of cytomegalovirus exposure and HLA in healthy donors. Profiling relied on immunoSEQ multiplex PCR, and the TCRdb table lists in-frame clones only, not all of them. The sample shows tens of thousands of clones, approximately 95% of them seen only once. The sequenced material came from PBMCs. The receptors originated from a woman aged 18-29 years in good health and CMV-seronegative.

J is TRBJ2-3 and V is TRBV14, with D perhaps TRBD2 (7 bases). V was clipped by 1 base and J by 10 bases, with 21 bases between them. The CDR3 spans 16 residues. Germline V lookup: CDR1 SGHDN, CDR2 FVKESK. The CDR3 loop reads CASSQVGGGPPPSQYF. CDR3 DNA sequence: TGTGCCAGCAGCCAAGTCGGCGGGGGCCCTCCCCCTTCGCAGTATTTT.

The chain carries TRBV27 and TRBJ2-7; TRBD2 is a possible D gene (5 bases). V was pared by 6 bases and J by 2 bases, with 14 bases between. The germline V gene encodes CDR1 MNHEY and CDR2 SMNVEV (reference sequence). The CDR3 is 14 amino acids. The CDR3 sequence is CASSVARGTYEQYF. The CDR3 bases are TGTGCCAGCAGCGTTGCCCGGGGAACCTACGAGCAGTACTTC.

V and J are TRBV7-9 and TRBJ2-3, with 9 bases identical to TRBD2. CDR1 SEHNR and CDR2 FQNEAQ come from the germline V gene (reference sequence). The CDR3 spans 17 residues. The junction had 6 bases not matched to a gene; V was cut back by 2 bases and J by 0 bases. CDR3: CASSLSATSGSTDTQYF. Written as DNA, the CDR3 is TGTGCCAGCAGCTTATCCGCGACTAGCGGAAGCACAGATACGCAGTATTTT.

This clone has a handful of counts. The rearrangement uses TRBV14 and TRBJ2-7, with D possibly being TRBD1 (5 bases). This CDR3 has 13 residues. Germline V lookup: CDR1 SGHDN, CDR2 FVKESK. V lost 5 bases to trimming and J lost 3 bases, with 11 bases between them. CDR3 in amino acids: CASSSAQGYEQYF. The CDR3 nucleotides are TGTGCCAGCAGCTCGGCGCAGGGCTACGAGCAGTACTTC. The full variable domain, completed using reference TRBV14 and TRBJ2-7, is EAGVTQFPSHSVIEKGQTVTLRCDPISGHDNLYWYRRVMGKEIKFLLHFVKESKQDESGMPNNRFLAERTGGTYSTLKVQPAELEDSGVYFCASSSAQGYEQYFGPGTRLTVT.

The chain couples TRBV5-6 to TRBJ2-7; 9 nucleotides match TRBD1. Germline V gene lookup returns CDR1 SGHDT and CDR2 YYEEEE. The CDR3 has 16 residues. V lost 3 bases and J lost 2; bases outside the gene matches: 9. The CDR3 DNA reads TGTGCCAGCAGCTCAACCGGGACAGGGCGAACCTACGAGCAGTACGTC. Residues: CASSSTGTGRTYEQYV.